The 25 T cell receptor beta chains reported below all come from one sample, sequenced in a study of blood T cells in healthy people across ages. The second PCR ran roughly 7 to 12 cycles with a sample-barcoded 5' primer and J-beta primers. TCRdb called the 5' RACE reads again in MiXCR, with one record for every CDR3 protein. Of about 1.1 million distinct CDR3 sequences listed, around two fifths are singletons. Sequencing used blood. The receptors shown here come from a man aged 18 to 35 in good health.

A few counts support this clonotype. As DNA, the CDR3 is TGTGCCACCAGTGACCTGGGAAACAATGAGCAGTTCTTC. Translation: CATSDLGNNEQFF. The chain employs TRBV24-1 and TRBJ2-1; D is unresolved. The CDR3 spans 13 residues. Germline V gene data show CDR1 as KGHDR and CDR2 as SFDVKD. V lost 4 bases, J lost 5 bases, and 8 bases lay in between.

This chain uses TRBV28 with TRBJ2-7; 7 bases map to TRBD2. The V gene end was trimmed by 4 bases and the J gene end by 1 base; junction bases not matched to a gene: 10. This CDR3 contains 16 residues. CDR1 is MDHEN, CDR2 SYDVKM, per germline. CDR3 DNA sequence: TGTGCCAGCAGTTCTAGTACCAGCGGGGCTTCCTACGAGCAGTACTTC. Translating gives CASSSSTSGASYEQYF.

This clonotype was counted a single time. The chain carries TRBV5-1 and TRBJ2-1; D may be TRBD2 (7 bases). The V and J ends lost 4 bases and 6 bases respectively, with 17 bases between them. This CDR3 region has 15 residues. Germline V gives CDR1 SGHRS, CDR2 YFSETQ. This chain's CDR3 is CASSPSGGGLNEQFF. In DNA, the CDR3 is TGCGCCAGCAGCCCGAGTGGGGGGGGCCTCAATGAGCAGTTCTTC.

This clonotype was seen repeatedly, ten times or more. The CDR3, as DNA: TGTGCCAGCAGTCCGGCCGCGGGTAATGAAAAACTGTTTTTT. It translates to CASSPAAGNEKLFF. This chain links TRBV27 with TRBJ1-4; no firm D call. The germline CDR1 and CDR2 sequences are MNHEY and SMNVEV (reference sequence). This CDR3 region has 14 residues. Trimming pared 5 bases from V and 4 bases from J, leaving 11 bases between.

The genes are TRBV12-3 or TRBV12-4 and TRBJ1-2, with TRBD1 matching 8 bases. There are 16 residues in the CDR3. Trimming at V came to 5 bases and at J to 5 bases, leaving 13 bases not matched to a gene. CDR3 amino acids: CASSPDSGGAEYGYTF. The CDR3 DNA sequence: TGTGCCAGCAGTCCAGATTCAGGGGGCGCGGAATATGGCTACACCTTC.

This clonotype was counted only a few times. The chain couples TRBV6-1 to TRBJ1-1, with a possible D match to TRBD1 (6 bases). The CDR3 is made up of 14 amino acids. The germline CDR1 and CDR2 sequences are MNHNS and SASEGT. The germline V and J ends were trimmed by 3 bases and 1 base, with 9 bases remaining between them. CDR3 sequence reads: CASSDRGRNTEAFF. CDR3 coding DNA: TGTGCCAGCAGTGACAGGGGCCGGAACACTGAAGCTTTCTTT.

The chain carries TRBV6-5 and TRBJ2-7; unclear D gene. This CDR3 is 11 amino acids long. Germline CDR1 MNHEY, CDR2 SVGAGI. Trimming cost V 7 bases and J 2 bases, with 6 bases left between them. DNA of the CDR3: TGTGCCAGCACCAACGCCTACGAGCAGTACTTC. It yields the protein CASTNAYEQYF.

A note on this clonotype: One end of the junction does not line up with germline, which may come from a read error. The CDR3 coding sequence is TGTGCCAGCAGTTCCGGGACAGGGACTAGCTCCTACGATGAGCAGTTCTTC. Amino acids: CASSSGTGTSSYDEQFF. J is TRBJ2-1 and V is TRBV27; D might be TRBD1 or TRBD2, each matching 9 bases. The V gene's germline CDR1 is MNHEY and CDR2 SMNVEV (reference sequence). The CDR3 runs to 17 residues.

V and J are TRBV6-5 and TRBJ1-1; possibly TRBD1 for D (5 bases). The germline gives CDR1 MNHEY, CDR2 SVGAGI. The V end was cut by 4 bases, the J end by 4 bases, with 19 bases between. The CDR3 is 16 residues long. DNA of the CDR3: TGTGCCAGCAGTTCCGGGACCCCCGGAAGAGCCACTGAAGCTTTCTTT. Amino acids: CASSSGTPGRATEAFF.

The V call is TRBV11-2, the J call TRBJ2-3; D is perhaps TRBD1 (6 bases). This CDR3 has 14 residues. V was cut by 3 bases and J by 3 bases, with 10 bases left in between. CDR1 is SGHAT and CDR2 is FQNNGV in the germline V gene. CDR3 protein: CASSFNRETDTQYF. CDR3 coding DNA: TGTGCCAGCAGCTTTAACAGGGAAACAGATACGCAGTATTTT.

V and J are TRBV3-1 and TRBJ2-5, with D unclear. Trimming stripped 0 bases from V and 5 bases from J, with 22 bases between. Germline assignment: CDR1 LGHDT and CDR2 YNNKEL (reference sequence). The CDR3 runs to 18 residues. CDR3 in amino acids: CASSQDPQVSAFGETQYF. Written as DNA, the CDR3 is TGTGCCAGCAGCCAAGACCCTCAAGTGTCCGCGTTTGGCGAGACCCAGTACTTC.

Notes on this clonotype: A much larger clone is a single base away; this may be a read error. The chain recombines TRBV5-1 with TRBJ2-3, with TRBD2 identical over 7 bases. Germline CDR1 SGHRS, CDR2 YFSETQ. The CDR3 totals 13 residues. CDR3 in amino acids: CVSSGEFTDTQYF. DNA of the CDR3: TGCGTCAGCAGCGGGGAGTTCACAGATACGCAGTATTTT.

About this clonotype: At one end the junction does not follow the germline gene, possibly because of a read error. In DNA form, the CDR3 reads TGTGCCAGCAGCCGCGGACTAGCGGGGGACAATGGGCAGTTCTTC. Protein sequence: CASSRGLAGDNGQFF. The rearrangement links TRBV4-2 to TRBJ2-1, with 13 nucleotides matching TRBD2. Germline values: CDR1 LGHNA, CDR2 YNFKEQ. The CDR3 consists of 15 residues.

This clonotype occurred once. This sequence may be a read error, since a much larger clone differs from it by one base. J is TRBJ1-2 and V is TRBV12-5; 7 bases fit TRBD1. Germline-derived CDR1 and CDR2 are LGHNT and FRNRAP. CDR3 length: 14 residues. The DNA for the CDR3 is TGTGCTTGTGGTCTAGGGGGCTCCCTCTATGGCTACACCTTC. Translating gives CACGLGGSLYGYTF.

The chain carries TRBV12-3 or TRBV12-4 and TRBJ1-2, with 7 nucleotides matching TRBD1. J was trimmed by 1 base and V by 10 bases; bases with no gene match: 15. CDR3 size: 16 residues. The CDR3 loop is CATRGLSQTFNYGYTF. For the CDR3, the DNA is TGTGCCACCAGGGGGTTAAGTCAGACCTTTAACTATGGCTACACCTTC.

The rearrangement links TRBV4-1 to TRBJ1-2; 9 bases map to TRBD1. The CDR3 loop spans 14 amino acids. Germline CDR1 is MGHRA and CDR2 is YSYEKL. V trimming: 2 bases; J trimming: 7 bases; junction bases outside the gene matches: 5. This CDR3 is CASSQPGQGPGYTF. The CDR3 nucleotides read TGCGCCAGCAGCCAACCGGGACAGGGTCCTGGCTACACCTTC.

This clonotype was counted a few times. The rearrangement joins TRBV5-1 to TRBJ1-5; weak D call: TRBD1 (6 bases). This CDR3 is 15 amino acids long. Germline-derived CDR1 and CDR2 are SGHRS and YFSETQ. V was pared by 4 bases and J by 3 bases, with 14 bases between. The chain's CDR3 is CASSLNGGLNQPQHF. CDR3 DNA sequence: TGCGCCAGCAGCCTGAACGGGGGCCTCAATCAGCCCCAGCATTTT. Variable domain in full (rest from reference TRBV5-1 and TRBJ1-5): KAGVTQTPRYLIKTRGQQVTLSCSPISGHRSVSWYQQTPGQGLQFLFEYFSETQRNKGNFPGRFSGRQFSNSRSEMNVSTLELGDSALYLCASSLNGGLNQPQHFGDGTRLSIL.

This clonotype appeared a few times. The rearrangement joins TRBV6-2 or TRBV6-3 to TRBJ1-1; D unresolved. The length of the CDR3 is 16 residues. The germline V and J ends were trimmed by 1 base and 4 bases, with 16 bases remaining between them. Per germline, CDR1 MNHEY and CDR2 SVGEGT. The CDR3, as DNA: TGTGCCAGCAGTTACTTGTCAGGCAAGGGAGGCACTGAAGCTTTCTTT. Translating gives CASSYLSGKGGTEAFF.

In this sample, this clonotype turned up once. The chain is built from TRBV19 and TRBJ1-5; D perhaps matches TRBD1 (5 bases). Germline V CDR1 and CDR2: LNHDA, SQIVND (reference sequence). The CDR3 sequence is 17 residues long. V lost 3 bases to trimming and J lost 12 bases, with 27 bases between them. This CDR3 is CASSIESGLDWGSGQHF. In DNA form, the CDR3 reads TGTGCCAGTAGTATTGAATCCGGACTGGATTGGGGCTCAGGCCAGCATTTT.

The chain joins TRBV20-1 to TRBJ1-5, with D possibly matching TRBD1 (6 bases). Germline values: CDR1 DFQATT, CDR2 SNEGSKA (reference sequence). Trimming removed 6 bases at V and 5 bases at J, with 17 bases between. The CDR3 has 14 amino acids. The CDR3: CSAGPAGAYQPQHF. CDR3 DNA: TGCAGTGCCGGTCCTGCAGGGGCTTATCAGCCCCAGCATTTT.

V usage is TRBV7-3 and J usage is TRBJ2-1, with TRBD1 identical over 7 bases. Germline V lookup: CDR1 SGHTA, CDR2 FQGTGA. V shed 5 bases and J 4 bases; nucleotides not matched to a gene: 5. The CDR3 runs 14 residues. The DNA for the CDR3 is TGTGCCAGCAGCCGGGACAGCGTTTACAATGAGCAGTTCTTC. Its translation: CASSRDSVYNEQFF.

The V and J genes are TRBV29-1 and TRBJ2-7; 13 bases are shared with TRBD2. V gave up 7 bases and J gave up 7 bases; unmatched junction bases: 10. This CDR3 has 14 residues. Germline V CDR1 and CDR2: SQVTM, ANQGSEA. The CDR3 reads CSAGLAGAYNEQYF. CDR3 sequence (DNA): TGCAGCGCAGGACTAGCGGGGGCCTACAATGAGCAGTACTTC.

J is TRBJ1-2 and V is TRBV27; D might be TRBD1 (6 bases). The germline gives CDR1 MNHEY, CDR2 SMNVEV (reference sequence). V lost 0 bases to trimming and J lost 8 bases, with 13 bases between them. The CDR3 covers 14 residues. The CDR3 DNA follows: TGTGCCAGCAGTTTATCGAGGGGGGGCTGGGGCTACACCTTC. It codes for CASSLSRGGWGYTF.

The V and J genes are TRBV2 and TRBJ2-5, with D perhaps matching TRBD1 (5 bases). The J call may be in error: the DNA end matches TRBJ2-7 better. This CDR3 comprises 12 residues. Germline lookup yields CDR1 SNHLY and CDR2 FYNNEI. CDR3 loop: CASSPGFLEQYF. CDR3 sequence (DNA): TGTGCCAGCAGCCCAGGGTTTCTCGAGCAGTACTTC.

This clonotype has only a few counts. The rearrangement uses TRBV7-2 and TRBJ2-7, with TRBD1 matching over 7 bases. The J call may not be correct, given that the DNA end is closer to TRBJ2-5. This CDR3 has 13 residues. Germline loops: CDR1 SGHTA, CDR2 FQGNSA. This CDR3 reads CASSSDRRETQYF. For the CDR3, the DNA is TGTGCCAGCAGCTCGGACAGGAGAGAGACCCAGTACTTC.